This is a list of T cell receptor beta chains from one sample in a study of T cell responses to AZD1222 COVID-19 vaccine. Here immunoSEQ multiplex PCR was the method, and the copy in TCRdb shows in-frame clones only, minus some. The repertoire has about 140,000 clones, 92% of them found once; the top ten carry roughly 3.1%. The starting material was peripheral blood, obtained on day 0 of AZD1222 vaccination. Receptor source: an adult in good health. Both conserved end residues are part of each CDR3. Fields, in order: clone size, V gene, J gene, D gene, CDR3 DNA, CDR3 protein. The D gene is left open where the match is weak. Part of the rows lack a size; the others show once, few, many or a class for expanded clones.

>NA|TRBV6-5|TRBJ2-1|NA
TGTGCCAGCAAGTCAACAGGGTGGAATGAGCAGTTCTTC
CASKSTGWNEQFF
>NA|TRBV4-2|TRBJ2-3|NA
TGTGCCAGCAGCGCCCGGGACTCATACACAGATACGCAGTATTTT
CASSARDSYTDTQYF
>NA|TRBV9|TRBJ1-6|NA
TGTGCCAGCAGCGTAGGCCTGTATAATTCACCCCTCCACTTT
CASSVGLYNSPLHF
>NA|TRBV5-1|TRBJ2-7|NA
TGCGCCAGCAGCTCAAAAACCGGGCCTTATGCTATGGAGCAGTACTTC
CASSSKTGPYAMEQYF
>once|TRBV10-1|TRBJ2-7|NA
TGCGCCAGCAGTGAGTCCGGACAGCTCTACGAGCAGTACTTC
CASSESGQLYEQYF
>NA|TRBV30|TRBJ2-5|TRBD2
TGTGCCTGGAGACTAGCGGGAGTGGAGACCCAGTACTTC
CAWRLAGVETQYF
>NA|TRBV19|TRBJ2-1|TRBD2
TGTGCCAGTAACGGGTATAGCGGGAGTGATGAGCAGTTCTTC
CASNGYSGSDEQFF
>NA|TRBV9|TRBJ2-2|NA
TGTGCCAGCAGCTACAGGGACACCGGGGAGCTGTTTTTT
CASSYRDTGELFF
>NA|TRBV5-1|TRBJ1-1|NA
TGCGCCAGCAGAGACCAGGGTAACACTGAAGCTTTCTTT
CASRDQGNTEAFF
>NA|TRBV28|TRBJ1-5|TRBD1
TGTGCCAGCAACCTTAGGCCCAGGGGGGAATTGGGGCCCCAGCATTTT
CASNLRPRGELGPQHF
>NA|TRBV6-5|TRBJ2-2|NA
TGTGCCAGCAGTTACGACGGGACGGGGCCCGGGGAGCTGTTTTTT
CASSYDGTGPGELFF